These 16 T cell receptor beta chains originate from one sample sequenced in a study of early T cells in non-severe SARS-CoV-2 infection (TCRdb year 2021). The library was generated by 5' RACE. Instrument used: NextSeq 500. The public sequencing data were trimmed at Q25 with fastp and processed into clonotypes with MiXCR by TCRdb, which kept only in-frame beta chains. Rows with one shared CDR3 protein collapse into an entry with the most common genes and DNA. This sample comprises over 85,000 distinct CDR3 sequences, around 12% of them detected only once. The top ten constitute approximately 3.8% of the sample. The starting material was whole blood, obtained at baseline. Receptors were obtained from an adult who was a healthcare worker with PCR-confirmed SARS-CoV-2 infection or an uninfected control (not recorded which).

In its sample, this clonotype was seen a few times. The gene calls are TRBV27 and TRBJ2-7, with D perhaps being TRBD1 or TRBD2 (6 bases each). CDR1 and CDR2 from the germline V gene are MNHEY and SMNVEV (reference sequence). The ends were cut back, 2 bases at V and 4 bases at J, with 12 bases in the middle. This CDR3 is built from 14 residues. For the CDR3, the DNA is TGTGCCAGCAGTTTAAGGGGGGAAGGGTACGAGCAGTACTTC. As protein: CASSLRGEGYEQYF.

This clonotype showed up many times. The V call is TRBV10-3, the J call TRBJ1-1; D is possibly TRBD1 (5 bases). The CDR3 consists of 15 residues. Trimming took 0 bases from V and 1 from J, leaving 9 bases between them. Germline loops: CDR1 ENHRY, CDR2 SYGVKD. CDR3 bases: TGTGCCATCAGTGAGTCGGGGGTTCCGAACACTGAAGCTTTCTTT. It yields the protein CAISESGVPNTEAFF.

This chain connects TRBV6-2 or TRBV6-3 to TRBJ1-2; no clear D gene. From germline, CDR1 is MNHEY and CDR2 SVGEGT. Trimming pared 5 bases from V and 7 bases from J, leaving 11 bases between. The CDR3 runs to 12 residues. CDR3 sequence (DNA): TGTGCCAGCAGTCGTCAGGATCCTGGCTACACCTTC. It specifies CASSRQDPGYTF.

There are many counts of this clonotype. The chain carries TRBV20-1 and TRBJ2-2, with 8 bases identical to TRBD1. The CDR3 is 16 residues long. V was pared by 0 bases and J by 7 bases, with 10 bases of the junction left unmatched. The germline V gene encodes CDR1 DFQATT and CDR2 SNEGSKA (reference sequence). CDR3 nucleotide sequence: TGCAGTGCTAGAGACCGGGACAGGTTAATTGTCGGGGAGCTGTTTTTT. It specifies CSARDRDRLIVGELFF.

This clonotype appeared a few times. The gene calls are TRBV28 and TRBJ2-7, with TRBD2 as a possible D gene (5 bases). Germline values: CDR1 MDHEN, CDR2 SYDVKM. Trimming cost V 1 base and J 3 bases, with 16 bases left between them. CDR3 size: 16 residues. CDR3: CASSLLGRNGDYEQYF. CDR3 nucleotides: TGTGCCAGCAGTTTATTGGGTAGGAACGGGGACTACGAGCAGTACTTC.

V gene TRBV6-5 combines with J gene TRBJ2-5; the match to TRBD2 covers 7 bases. The CDR3 has 15 residues. V was pared by 0 bases and J by 4 bases, with 5 bases of the junction left unmatched. Germline V gene data show CDR1 as MNHEY and CDR2 as SVGAGI. The CDR3 protein is CASSYSGRATETQYF. The CDR3 DNA sequence: TGTGCCAGCAGTTACTCAGGGAGGGCAACAGAGACCCAGTACTTC.

This clonotype was picked up many times. This chain uses TRBV5-1 with TRBJ2-1; 8 bases map to TRBD2. The V and J ends lost 1 base and 0 bases, in that order; junction bases with no gene match: 3. The CDR3 sequence is 16 residues long. The germline gives CDR1 SGHRS, CDR2 YFSETQ. The CDR3 loop reads CASSLSSGSSYNEQFF. For the CDR3, the DNA is TGCGCCAGCAGCTTGTCCAGCGGGAGCTCCTACAATGAGCAGTTCTTC.

This clonotype came up many times. The V call is TRBV20-1, the J call TRBJ1-3; 7 nucleotides align to TRBD1. The CDR3 covers 14 residues. Losses at the gene ends were 6 bases for V and 4 bases for J; bases not matched to a gene: 9. Germline V gene data show CDR1 as DFQATT and CDR2 as SNEGSKA (reference sequence). The chain's CDR3 is CSAPTGFSGNTIYF. The DNA for the CDR3 is TGCAGTGCCCCGACAGGGTTCTCAGGAAACACCATATATTTT.

The V call is TRBV29-1, the J call TRBJ2-5; D gene unclear. CDR1 and CDR2 from the germline V gene are SQVTM and ANQGSEA. Trimming took 4 bases from V and 3 from J, leaving 12 bases between them. This CDR3 is 13 amino acids long. CDR3 sequence: CSVVQVTKETQYF. CDR3 bases: TGCAGCGTTGTGCAGGTCACAAAAGAGACCCAGTACTTC.

The chain has TRBV29-1 and TRBJ2-1; 10 nucleotides align to TRBD2. The CDR3 is 13 residues long. The ends lost 6 bases at V and 7 bases at J; junction bases unmatched: 6. The V gene's germline CDR1 is SQVTM and CDR2 ANQGSEA. The CDR3 loop reads CSVTLAGDNEQFF. The CDR3 nucleotides are TGCAGCGTGACCCTAGCGGGAGATAATGAGCAGTTCTTC.

This clonotype has just a few counts. The V and J genes are TRBV30 and TRBJ2-1, with D hard to call. Germline V lookup: CDR1 GTSNPN, CDR2 SVGIG (reference sequence). Trimming took 0 bases from V and 6 from J, leaving 6 bases between them. The CDR3 has 12 amino acids. CDR3 DNA: TGTGCCTGGAGTGTACCCTTCAATGAGCAGTTCTTC. Residues: CAWSVPFNEQFF.

The chain links TRBV6-5 to TRBJ2-5, with D unresolved. CDR1 is MNHEY, CDR2 SVGAGI, per germline. The CDR3 spans 14 residues. V lost 2 bases, J lost 1 base, and 8 bases lay in between. The chain's CDR3 is CASSYGQTQETQYF. The CDR3 coding sequence is TGTGCCAGCAGTTACGGGCAGACCCAAGAGACCCAGTACTTC.

CDR3 DNA: TGTGCCAGCAGCTTGTATCAGGGTCAGGAGACCCAGTACTTC. Translation: CASSLYQGQETQYF. The J gene is TRBJ2-5, the V gene TRBV7-6, with D tentatively TRBD1 (5 bases). The CDR3 has 14 residues. Germline CDR1 and CDR2: SGHVS and FNYEAQ. Trimming shortened V by 3 bases and J by 5 bases, and 13 bases separated the two germline ends.

V is TRBV18 and J is TRBJ1-6; 9 bases map to TRBD1. The J segment lost 7 bases and the V segment lost 6 bases, leaving 7 bases of the junction unmatched. This CDR3 has 15 amino acids. Per germline, CDR1 KGHSH and CDR2 LQKENI. The CDR3 DNA sequence: TGTGCCAGCTCGGACCGGGACAGGGCCAATTCACCCCTCCACTTT. Residues: CASSDRDRANSPLHF.

This chain joins TRBV12-3 or TRBV12-4 and TRBJ2-7, with 10 bases identical to TRBD2. The junction had 3 bases not matched to a gene; V was cut back by 0 bases and J by 4 bases. This CDR3 contains 15 residues. The CDR3 loop is CASSLAASGGYEQYF. The CDR3 DNA reads TGTGCCAGCAGTTTAGCGGCTAGCGGGGGATACGAGCAGTACTTC.

This clonotype was observed a few times. V and J are TRBV18 and TRBJ1-1; the D gene is possibly TRBD1 (5 bases). The CDR3 spans 13 residues. The V end was cut by 3 bases, the J end by 7 bases, with 12 bases between. Germline loops: CDR1 KGHSH, CDR2 LQKENI. As DNA, the CDR3 is TGTGCCAGCTCACCGAAGACAGACATTGAAGCTTTCTTT. Protein sequence: CASSPKTDIEAFF.